The 2 T cell receptor beta chains presented below share a single source sample, sequenced in a study of blood T cell repertoires in COVID-19. Data came from immunoSEQ multiplex PCR; TCRdb stores just in-frame clones and leaves some out. The top ten hold approximately 4.1% of the sample, which has a few hundred thousand clones, over 80% seen once. The sample comprised peripheral blood. These receptors originate from a woman between 50 and 59 years old with active or convalescent COVID-19.

The CDR3 loop is CASSALQGTQPQHF. Written as DNA, the CDR3 is TGTGCCAGCAGTGCGTTACAGGGAACCCAGCCCCAGCATTTT. The chain carries TRBV6-6 and TRBJ1-5; possibly TRBD1 for D (6 bases). Germline CDR1 and CDR2: MNHNY and SVGAGI (reference sequence). The CDR3 loop spans 14 amino acids. V was cut by 5 bases and J by 7 bases, with 15 bases left in between.

V usage is TRBV11-2 and J usage is TRBJ2-1; TRBD2 agrees at 10 bases. The germline gives CDR1 SGHAT, CDR2 FQNNGV. Trimming took 5 bases from V and 4 from J; bases not matched to a gene: 17. CDR3 length: 19 amino acids. This CDR3 reads CASSAPLGASGRIYNEQFF. The CDR3 nucleotides are TGTGCCAGCAGCGCTCCTTTGGGGGCTAGCGGGAGAATATACAATGAGCAGTTCTTC.